This TCR beta chain was obtained from a study of Graves' ophthalmopathy and Graves' hyperthyroidism. Study observations and caveats: Most expanded clonotypes from thyroid (those above 0.001 frequency) were also found in blood.

Germline CDR1 is SQVTM and CDR2 is ANQGSEA. The CDR3 contains 20 residues when both ends are counted. Researchers took RNA transcripts and amplified TCR beta CDR3 regions from them. A first-round RT-PCR used HTBI primers, followed by a second-round multiplex PCR. Using its own MiXCR run on the multiplex PCR reads, TCRdb lists one record per CDR3 protein. The table lists hundreds of thousands of distinct CDR3 sequences, about 40% of them singletons. As regards this clonotype: No antigen is known for it. The limits of the CDR3 on the DNA are not certain, so only TCRdb's listed CDR3 is given.

This sequence was found in an adult man with Graves' ophthalmopathy. The J gene is TRBJ2-5, the V gene TRBV29-1; no DNA check was done on the table's D call, TRBD1. Sequencing input: peripheral blood. The CDR3 sequence is CSVPRDRDYGYTFGSGTQYF.